The 9 T cell receptor beta chains below were found in one sample sequenced in a study of blood T cell repertoires in COVID-19. The table came from immunoSEQ multiplex PCR; TCRdb's copy has only in-frame clones and leaves some out. The data show some 230,000 clones, approximately 90% seen once. The sample taken for sequencing was peripheral blood. The receptors shown here come from a man aged 25 to 40 who had recovered from COVID-19.

The V gene is TRBV12-3 or TRBV12-4, the J gene TRBJ2-1; D perhaps matches TRBD2 (6 bases). The CDR3 spans 13 residues. The ends were cut back, 6 bases at V and 10 bases at J, with 16 bases in the middle. CDR3 coding DNA: TGTGCCAGCAGGCCGGGGACTCATGAAGAGCAGTTCTTC. Translating gives CASRPGTHEEQFF.

The sample holds a few counts of this clone. The rearrangement uses TRBV2 and TRBJ1-2; D is unresolved. The CDR3 spans 15 residues. Trimming took off 0 bases at V and 8 bases at J, with 16 bases between the two ends. The germline CDR1 and CDR2 sequences are SNHLY and FYNNEI. The CDR3 is CASSEALFPGRGYTF. CDR3 nucleotides: TGTGCCAGCAGTGAAGCGCTTTTCCCGGGAAGGGGCTACACCTTC.

The CDR3 loop reads CASSNRGTGGAVWRQPQHF. The CDR3, as DNA: TGTGCCAGTAGTAATCGAGGGACAGGGGGTGCCGTATGGCGGCAGCCCCAGCATTTT. This chain connects TRBV19 to TRBJ1-5; 11 bases line up with TRBD1. J gave up 7 bases and V 4 bases, and 18 bases lay outside the gene matches. This CDR3 has 19 amino acids. Germline V lookup: CDR1 LNHDA, CDR2 SQIVND (reference sequence).

The chain carries TRBV7-9 and TRBJ2-1; TRBD1 matches 8 bases. Germline CDR1 is SEHNR and CDR2 is FQNEAQ (reference sequence). This CDR3 spans 15 amino acids. The V gene end was trimmed by 5 bases and the J gene end by 8 bases; junction bases not matched to a gene: 11. CDR3 sequence reads: CASSPDRVWIDEQFF. In DNA, the CDR3 is TGTGCCAGCAGCCCGGACAGGGTATGGATCGATGAGCAGTTCTTC.

The chain joins TRBV6-5 to TRBJ1-3; TRBD1 might be the D (6 bases). The CDR3 contains 15 residues. In germline, CDR1 is MNHEY, CDR2 SVGAGI. V was shortened by 6 bases and J by 0 bases, with 12 bases between the two germline ends. The CDR3 DNA reads TGTGCCAGCAGCTTAACAGGGAGCTCTGGAAACACCATATATTTT. Amino acid sequence: CASSLTGSSGNTIYF.

The rearrangement uses TRBV10-1 and TRBJ2-7; 9 bases align to TRBD1. This CDR3 has 14 residues. Germline CDR1 is WNHNN and CDR2 is SYGVQD (reference sequence). The V gene end was trimmed by 2 bases and the J gene end by 4 bases; junction bases not matched to a gene: 3. The chain's CDR3 is CASSEGTGLYEQYF. The CDR3, as DNA: TGCGCCAGCAGTGAGGGGACAGGGCTTTACGAGCAGTACTTC.

This clone came up once. This chain links TRBV19 with TRBJ2-7, with D possibly being TRBD1 (6 bases). Trimming removed 7 bases at V and 5 bases at J, with 18 bases between. The CDR3 sequence is 14 residues long. Germline CDR1 reads LNHDA; CDR2 reads SQIVND (reference sequence). The CDR3 sequence is CASTDRWGSDEQYF. The CDR3 DNA reads TGTGCCAGTACCGACAGGTGGGGGTCGGACGAGCAGTACTTC.

The CDR3 is CASSQEQGMNTEAFF. Here the CDR3 DNA reads TGTGCCAGCTCACAAGAACAGGGGATGAACACTGAAGCTTTCTTT. The chain links TRBV18 to TRBJ1-1; 7 bases line up with TRBD1. Germline lookup yields CDR1 KGHSH and CDR2 LQKENI. V was clipped by 4 bases and J by 0 bases; unmatched bases: 5. The CDR3 totals 15 residues.

The chain is built from TRBV5-1 and TRBJ2-7; 7 bases align to TRBD1. V lost 5 bases, J lost 0 bases, and 8 bases stayed unmatched. The CDR3 sequence is 15 residues long. Looked up from germline, CDR1 is SGHRS and CDR2 is YFSETQ. Here the CDR3 DNA reads TGCGCCAGCAGTCAAGTTCAGGGGGTCTCCTACGAGCAGTACTTC. Residues: CASSQVQGVSYEQYF.